One sample yielded the 14 T cell receptor beta chains listed below, sequenced in a study of type 1 and type 2 diabetes patients. The PCR template was genomic DNA. A primer set of 30 forward and 13 reverse primers amplified the CDR3. TCRdb re-derived calls from the multiplex PCR reads in MiXCR, one entry per CDR3 protein. This sample has about 250,000 distinct CDR3 sequences, with around 50% found just once. Sequencing was carried out using peripheral blood mononuclear cells (PBMCs). These receptors all stem from a man younger than 30 with type 2 diabetes.

The chain couples TRBV9 to TRBJ1-2; D remains ambiguous. Per germline, CDR1 SGDLS and CDR2 YYNGEE. V was shortened by 1 base and J by 2 bases, with 9 bases between the two germline ends. This CDR3 contains 14 residues. CDR3 region: CASSVFGGNYGYTF. CDR3 sequence (DNA): TGTGCCAGCAGCGTATTCGGCGGGAACTATGGCTACACCTTC.

This clonotype was observed a few times. The rearrangement links TRBV5-4 to TRBJ1-1; the D is unclear. The CDR3 covers 12 residues. Germline V gene data show CDR1 as SGHNT and CDR2 as YYREEE (reference sequence). The V end was cut by 2 bases, the J end by 8 bases, with 10 bases between. CDR3 nucleotides: TGTGCCAGCAGCTTACCTCGTGGGGAAGCTTTCTTT. Protein sequence: CASSLPRGEAFF.

The chain is built from TRBV10-2 and TRBJ2-7, with D possibly called TRBD1 or TRBD2 (5 bases each). The germline CDR1 and CDR2 sequences are WSHSY and SAAADI. The CDR3 is 14 amino acids. Trimming cost V 0 bases and J 4 bases, with 10 bases left between them. CDR3 bases: TGCGCCAGCAGTGAGTCGCCAGGGAGATACGAGCAGTACTTC. Its protein is CASSESPGRYEQYF.

The V gene is TRBV29-1, the J gene TRBJ2-1, with TRBD2 matching over 10 bases. Looked up from germline, CDR1 is SQVTM and CDR2 is ANQGSEA. The J segment lost 5 bases and the V segment lost 5 bases, leaving 9 bases of the junction unmatched. This CDR3 contains 15 residues. The CDR3 DNA is TGCAGCGTTCAGAAAGCGGGAGGGGCAAACAATGAGCAGTTCTTC. As protein: CSVQKAGGANNEQFF.

The rearrangement links TRBV9 to TRBJ1-6, with D possibly TRBD1 on 5 matching bases. Germline V gives CDR1 SGDLS, CDR2 YYNGEE. Trimming pared 3 bases from V and 5 bases from J, leaving 12 bases between. This CDR3 is 15 amino acids long. The CDR3 sequence is CASSDGASNNSPLHF. The DNA for the CDR3 is TGTGCCAGCAGCGACGGGGCCTCGAATAATTCACCCCTCCACTTT.

The chain combines TRBV25-1 with TRBJ2-5; 9 bases map to TRBD1. V shed 3 bases and J 7 bases; nucleotides not matched to a gene: 12. The germline V gene has CDR1 MGHDK and CDR2 SYGVNS. This CDR3 is built from 16 residues. The CDR3 nucleotides read TGTGCCAGCAGTGATCGGGGACAGGGTGGGTTTGGGACCCAGTACTTC. Translation gives CASSDRGQGGFGTQYF.

The V and J genes are TRBV5-1 and TRBJ1-2; tentatively, D is TRBD1 (5 bases). V lost 7 bases and J 7 bases, leaving 20 bases between the germline ends. Germline V CDR1 and CDR2: SGHRS, YFSETQ. The CDR3 sequence is 14 residues long. The CDR3 spells CASRDRGEGVGYTF. DNA of the CDR3: TGCGCCAGCCGCGATCGGGGCGAGGGAGTTGGCTACACCTTC.

The chain employs TRBV7-2 and TRBJ1-5, with a weak D call TRBD1 (5 bases). The germline CDR1 and CDR2 sequences are SGHTA and FQGNSA. The CDR3 has 15 amino acids. Trimming left V 5 bases short and J 5 bases short, with 16 bases between. CDR3 bases: TGTGCCAGCAGCCCCGGGACGGGTGGTTATCAGCCCCAGCATTTT. Protein: CASSPGTGGYQPQHF.

The chain recombines TRBV7-2 with TRBJ1-1, with D perhaps matching TRBD1 (6 bases). The CDR3 runs to 14 residues. Trimming removed 4 bases at V and 5 bases at J, with 14 bases between. CDR1 and CDR2 (germline): SGHTA, FQGNSA. The CDR3 region is CASSSYRVGTEAFF. In nucleotides, the CDR3 is TGTGCCAGCAGCTCGTACAGGGTCGGGACTGAAGCTTTCTTT.

There are many counts of this clonotype. CDR3 sequence (DNA): TGTGCCAGCACGGAGGGGGGCACAGATACGCAGTATTTT. This sequence encodes CASTEGGTDTQYF. V and J are TRBV2 and TRBJ2-3, with D perhaps TRBD1 or TRBD2 (6 bases each). Per the germline V gene, CDR1 is SNHLY and CDR2 is FYNNEI. Trimming left V 7 bases short and J 1 base short, with 9 bases between. The CDR3 totals 13 residues.

The chain employs TRBV27 and TRBJ2-7, with D unclear. In germline, CDR1 is MNHEY, CDR2 SMNVEV (reference sequence). CDR3 length: 14 amino acids. V gave up 4 bases and J gave up 0 bases, with 10 bases separating them. CDR3 coding DNA: TGTGCCAGCAGTTCCCCGTCAACCTCCTACGAGCAGTACTTC. This gives the protein CASSSPSTSYEQYF.

This clonotype was recorded once. V usage is TRBV7-3 and J usage is TRBJ2-3; D gene uncertain. The length of the CDR3 is 15 residues. V gave up 0 bases and J gave up 3 bases, with 10 bases separating them. Germline values: CDR1 SGHTA, CDR2 FQGTGA. Here the CDR3 DNA reads TGTGCCAGCAGCTTAACGTCCTTCAAGACAGATACGCAGTATTTT. Encoded protein: CASSLTSFKTDTQYF.

This chain links TRBV19 with TRBJ1-2; 7 bases map to TRBD1. The CDR3 spans 16 residues. The ends lost 5 bases at V and 4 bases at J; junction bases unmatched: 13. The germline CDR1 and CDR2 sequences are LNHDA and SQIVND (reference sequence). Written as DNA, the CDR3 is TGTGCCAGTAGTCTAACCTCGACAGGGAGGTCCTATGGCTACACCTTC. Protein sequence: CASSLTSTGRSYGYTF.

This clonotype was picked up a small number of times. For the CDR3, the DNA is TGTGCCAGTAGTGGGGTCGCGGGAGGGAATCAAGAGACCCAGTACTTC. Translating it yields CASSGVAGGNQETQYF. The rearrangement links TRBV19 to TRBJ2-5, with 9 nucleotides matching TRBD2. V trimming: 5 bases; J trimming: 2 bases; junction bases outside the gene matches: 9. The CDR3 runs 16 residues. Germline CDR1 reads LNHDA; CDR2 reads SQIVND (reference sequence).